One and the same sample provided the 14 T cell receptor beta chains below, sequenced in a study of blood T cell repertoires in COVID-19 (TCRdb year 2020). Library creation used the immunoSEQ multiplex PCR assay. TCRdb obtained this table from immuneACCESS and retained in-frame rearrangements with V and J assigned. These tables miss some clones; where compared with another copy, unresolved V genes account for less than half of the shortfall, and the remainder is unexplained. The table for this sample lists fewer than 250,000 clones; 81% of them were counted only once. Around 9.3% of the sample comes from the top ten. What was sequenced was PBMCs or T cells enriched from blood (not recorded which). These receptor sequences come from a woman in her forties or fifties with acute COVID-19.

The genes are TRBV5-1 and TRBJ2-3; 10 bases fit TRBD1. The germline V gene encodes CDR1 SGHRS and CDR2 YFSETQ. The CDR3 is 16 amino acids. The V segment lost 4 bases and the J segment 4 bases; nucleotides outside the gene matches: 9. CDR3 sequence: CASSNRQGAPPDTQYF. The CDR3 region has the DNA TGCGCCAGCAGCAACCGACAGGGGGCGCCCCCAGATACGCAGTATTTT.

This chain connects TRBV7-2 to TRBJ2-7, with 8 bases matching TRBD2. The CDR3 has 15 amino acids. V was clipped by 2 bases and J by 5 bases; unmatched bases: 8. The germline gives CDR1 SGHTA, CDR2 FQGNSA. CDR3 in amino acids: CASSLIGGAIHEQYF. The DNA for the CDR3 is TGTGCCAGCAGCTTAATCGGGGGGGCCATCCACGAGCAGTACTTC.

Comment on this clone: Other DNA sequences from this sample encode an identical CDR3 as well. The chain couples TRBV6-4 to TRBJ2-3, with 11 bases aligning to TRBD2. The V gene end was trimmed by 3 bases and the J gene end by 1 base; junction bases not matched to a gene: 0. Per the germline V gene, CDR1 is MRHNA and CDR2 is SNTAGT. This CDR3 is 15 amino acids long. The DNA of the CDR3 is TGTGCCAGCAGTGAGACTAGCGGGGGCACAGATACGCAGTATTTT. Translating it yields CASSETSGGTDTQYF.

The genes are TRBV2 and TRBJ1-5, with no clear D. Germline CDR1 SNHLY, CDR2 FYNNEI. The V and J ends lost 6 bases and 7 bases respectively, with 13 bases between them. The CDR3 is 13 amino acids. This CDR3 reads CASSAEGWQPQHF. The CDR3 coding sequence is TGTGCCAGCAGCGCAGAGGGTTGGCAGCCCCAGCATTTT.

The CDR3 here is CAISDPRVNTEAFF. The CDR3 nucleotides are TGTGCCATCAGTGATCCCAGGGTGAACACTGAAGCTTTCTTT. The chain employs TRBV10-3 and TRBJ1-1; possible D gene TRBD1, 5 bases. This CDR3 is built from 14 residues. Trimming shortened V by 3 bases and J by 0 bases, and 8 bases separated the two germline ends. Germline CDR1 ENHRY, CDR2 SYGVKD.

This chain uses TRBV7-9 with TRBJ2-7, with D tentatively TRBD2 (5 bases). Germline loops: CDR1 SEHNR, CDR2 FQNEAQ (reference sequence). This CDR3 has 16 amino acids. V was shortened by 6 bases and J by 3 bases, with 21 bases between the two germline ends. The CDR3: CASSVTIFGVDYEQYF. The CDR3 region has the DNA TGTGCCAGCAGTGTGACTATCTTTGGCGTCGACTACGAGCAGTACTTC.

V is TRBV21-1 and J is TRBJ1-1; the table gives TRBD1 as D, unverified against the DNA. TRBV21-1 is a pseudogene locus. The CDR3 spans 12 residues. CDR3 in amino acids: CASSREGTGAFF. CDR3 bases: TGTGCCAGCAGCAGGGAAGGGACAGGAGCTTTCTTT.

This chain links TRBV2 with TRBJ1-4; TRBD1 might be the D (5 bases). The germline V and J ends were trimmed by 2 bases and 0 bases, with 10 bases remaining between them. Germline values: CDR1 SNHLY, CDR2 FYNNEI. CDR3 length equals 16 residues. Here the CDR3 reads CASSEQGKATNEKLFF. CDR3 nucleotides: TGTGCCAGCAGTGAACAGGGAAAAGCAACTAATGAAAAACTGTTTTTT.

V usage is TRBV2 and J usage is TRBJ2-3; D gene uncertain. This CDR3 region has 14 residues. Germline CDR1 is SNHLY and CDR2 is FYNNEI. Trimming shortened V by 4 bases and J by 2 bases, and 10 bases separated the two germline ends. Here the CDR3 reads CASSVYGITDTQYF. CDR3 bases: TGTGCCAGCAGTGTGTACGGTATCACAGATACGCAGTATTTT.

This rearrangement joins TRBV19 to TRBJ2-7; TRBD2 aligns across 9 bases. CDR3 length: 15 residues. The germline V gene encodes CDR1 LNHDA and CDR2 SQIVND (reference sequence). Germline trimming cut 2 bases from V and 2 bases from J; bases unmatched to any gene: 4. Here the CDR3 reads CASSILSSGAYEQYF. The CDR3 region has the DNA TGTGCCAGTAGTATACTTTCTAGCGGGGCCTACGAGCAGTACTTC.

The chain employs TRBV3-1 (or the pseudogene TRBV3-2) and TRBJ2-1; 14 bases map to TRBD2. The V gene end was trimmed by 1 base and the J gene end by 7 bases; junction bases not matched to a gene: 0. The germline V gene encodes CDR1 LGHDT and CDR2 YNNKEL (reference sequence). The CDR3 is 15 residues long. CDR3 sequence: CASSQGTSGGNEQFF. The CDR3 coding sequence is TGTGCCAGCAGCCAAGGGACTAGCGGGGGGAATGAGCAGTTCTTC.

The J gene is TRBJ1-5, the V gene TRBV6-1; no reliable D call. V lost 2 bases, J lost 0 bases, and 5 bases lay in between. CDR1 is MNHNS, CDR2 SASEGT, per germline. The CDR3 sequence is 14 residues long. DNA of the CDR3: TGTGCCAGCAGTGAAAATAGTAGCAATCAGCCCCAGCATTTT. Protein: CASSENSSNQPQHF.

The chain combines TRBV27 with TRBJ1-2, with D maybe TRBD1 (6 bases). The CDR3 spans 16 residues. Trimming removed 6 bases from V and 5 bases from J, with 22 bases in between. Germline V gene data show CDR1 as MNHEY and CDR2 as SMNVEV (reference sequence). This CDR3 reads CASRRSQGPGVYGYTF. Here the CDR3 DNA reads TGTGCCAGCAGACGATCACAGGGCCCTGGAGTTTATGGCTACACCTTC.

This clone was recorded only once. The chain links TRBV7-3 to TRBJ2-7; 7 positions agree with TRBD2. V trimming: 4 bases; J trimming: 4 bases; junction bases outside the gene matches: 4. This CDR3 spans 13 amino acids. The germline V gene encodes CDR1 SGHTA and CDR2 FQGTGA. The CDR3 DNA follows: TGTGCCAGCAGCTCGCGGGAGTTTTACGAGCAGTACTTC. This codes for CASSSREFYEQYF.